These T cell receptor beta chains were read from a single sample in a study of T cells in Graves' hyperthyroidism and ophthalmopathy. TCRdb used MiXCR to reprocess the multiplex PCR reads, holding one entry per CDR3 protein. The sample holds 700,000 to 950,000 distinct CDR3 sequences, 30% to 40% seen once. Sequenced material: blood. Every receptor here comes from a woman in her 40s with Graves' hyperthyroidism. Both conserved end residues are part of each CDR3. The listing skips clone size in some rows; elsewhere it reads once, few, many or a size class.

>many|TRBV10-2
CASRTGQYNTEAFF
>few|TRBV12-3/TRBV12-4
CASRTRFHWNYGYTF
>NA|TRBV7-8
CASSYYSEQYF
>few|TRBV12-3/TRBV12-4
CASSPRAPTNEKLFF
>many|TRBV10-1
CASSGGQGRTEAFF
>many|TRBV20-1
CSARDGVQPQHF
>NA|TRBV6-5
CASSTSNPNTGELSF
>many|TRBV9
CASSVGWRTEAFF
>NA|TRBV4-2
CASSPTKDSSGNTIYF
>few|TRBV15
CATSSAGRITGELFF
>many|TRBV6-5
CASSPDSSDQETQYF
>NA|TRBV7-9
CASSQGTLSNQPQHF
>few|TRBV24-1
CATSDSGLAGVLRNTQYF
>few|TRBV5-1
CASSPTRDSALSYEQYF
>many|TRBV5-1
CASSLAAGFEEKLFF
>once|TRBV11-1
CASSLRSSGDQETQYF
>few|TRBV7-9
CASSLTGTHYEQYF
>NA|TRBV7-2
CASSPFGRDPYEQYF
>NA|TRBV7-2
CAINLGHLSTYGYTF
>NA|TRBV12-3/TRBV12-4
CASSWQGGQPQHF
>few|TRBV7-6
CASRHRGGGQKETQYF
>few|TRBV6-5
CASRGQGIYSGANVLTF
>many|TRBV7-2
CASSPGPLGAFF
>NA|TRBV19
CASSMVPGGNQPQHF